The following is a TCR beta chain sequence with its context. The CDR3 length is 14 residues. Germline CDR1 and CDR2: KGHSH and LQKENI. Trimming cost V 3 bases and J 0 bases, with 7 bases left between them. The authors' processing: The assay estimated nucleated cells by amplifying reference gene primers. Generated by immunoSEQ multiplex PCR, the TCRdb table keeps only in-frame clones and is missing some. The V and J calls and clone size are taken from that table; D and trimming were inferred from the DNA. The sample contains under 170,000 clones, about four fifths of which appear only once. These data originate in a study of blood T cell repertoires in COVID-19. Turning to the study itself: The origin of the acute and convalescent COVID-19 samples was the United States, Italy and Spain.

The V call is TRBV18, the J call TRBJ2-3; D is possibly TRBD2 (5 bases). Source material: peripheral blood. The origin of this receptor is a man aged 70-80 years with acute or convalescent COVID-19. The CDR3 region is CASSPGGSTDTQYF. CDR3 coding DNA: TGTGCCAGCTCACCCGGAGGAAGCACAGATACGCAGTATTTT.